This TCR beta chain derives from a study of blood T cells in healthy people across ages. Alongside a J-beta primer mix, a sample-barcoded 5' primer served in a second PCR lasting about 6 to 11 cycles. TCRdb reprocessed the 5' RACE reads with MiXCR, giving one entry per CDR3 protein. The sample carries some 760,000 distinct CDR3 sequences, 20% to 30% recorded once. This CDR3 comprises 14 residues. These same data were also listed under a study on T cells of mothers and their children.

This sequence joins TRBV12-3 or TRBV12-4 and TRBJ2-5; D is perhaps TRBD2 (6 bases). The end of the DNA is better explained by TRBJ2-7, so the J call may be wrong. The sequence derives from a boy aged 5-17 years in good health. Input material: blood. CDR3 DNA sequence: TGTGCCAGCAACCCCGGCGGGAAACTTTACGAGCAGTACTTC. Its protein product is CASNPGGKLYEQYF.